This is a list of T cell receptor beta chains from one sample in a study of T cells in narcolepsy. Here immunoSEQ multiplex PCR was the method, and the copy in TCRdb shows in-frame clones only, minus some. This table holds tens of thousands of clones, approximately 78% found once. Input material: CD45RA- memory CD4+ T cells from PBMCs. All receptors come from a human donor with narcolepsy. The CDR3 runs from the conserved cysteine through the conserved F or W. D genes are given only for firm matches. Not all rows give a size; the values are once, few, many and, for expanded clones, a class.

TRBV7-9	TRBJ1-2	TRBD1	few	CASSLETGHGYTF	TGTGCCAGCAGCCTAGAGACAGGGCACGGCTACACCTTC
TRBV6-6	TRBJ2-7	.	.	CASSYSTEQYF	TGTGCCAGCAGTTACTCGACCGAGCAGTACTTC
TRBV5-1	TRBJ1-6	TRBD1	once	CASSFRTGDNSPLHF	TGCGCCAGCAGCTTCCGGACAGGGGACAATTCACCCCTCCACTTT
TRBV10-3	TRBJ2-7	TRBD2	.	CAISAGLAGGKGVDSYEQYF	TGTGCCATCAGTGCGGGACTAGCGGGAGGAAAAGGAGTGGACTCCTACGAGCAGTACTTC
TRBV7-2	TRBJ2-1	TRBD2	.	CASSLSGTSSYNEQFF	TGTGCCAGCAGCTTATCCGGGACTAGCAGCTACAATGAGCAGTTCTTC
TRBV7-2	TRBJ2-3	TRBD2	.	CASSLTGGPTQYF	TGTGCCAGCAGCTTAACGGGAGGGCCCACGCAGTATTTT
TRBV5-4	TRBJ1-2	.	.	CASRQQQGGSNGYTF	TGTGCCAGCAGACAACAACAGGGAGGTAGCAATGGCTACACCTTC
TRBV19	TRBJ2-7	TRBD1	.	CASSIGTGYAYEQYF	TGTGCCAGTAGTATTGGGACAGGGTACGCCTACGAGCAGTACTTC
TRBV10-3	TRBJ2-2	TRBD1	.	CATWTGGSTGELFF	TGTGCCACGTGGACAGGTGGGAGCACCGGGGAGCTGTTTTTT
TRBV5-1	TRBJ2-7	.	.	CASSLESGQNYEQYF	TGCGCCAGCAGCTTGGAGTCTGGCCAAAACTACGAGCAGTACTTC
TRBV7-2	TRBJ1-4	TRBD1	few	CASSRQGGGREKLFF	TGTGCCAGCAGCCGACAGGGTGGAGGGCGTGAAAAACTGTTTTTT
TRBV29-1	TRBJ2-1	.	.	CSVEIPTSQGQFF	TGCAGCGTTGAAATCCCGACAAGTCAGGGGCAGTTCTTC
TRBV18	TRBJ1-5	.	once	CASSPQSAGYSNQPQHF	TGTGCCAGCTCACCACAGTCGGCGGGTTATAGCAATCAGCCCCAGCATTTT
TRBV28	TRBJ1-1	.	.	CASSLSPGLGSFDTEAFF	TGTGCCAGCAGTTTATCACCAGGGTTGGGGTCCTTTGACACTGAAGCTTTCTTT
TRBV15	TRBJ1-2	.	.	CATSMHRQGTGYTF	TGTGCCACCAGCATGCACAGGCAAGGGACTGGCTACACCTTC
TRBV5-1	TRBJ2-3	.	.	CASSLRGPSTDTQYF	TGCGCCAGCAGCTTACGGGGCCCAAGCACAGATACGCAGTATTTT
TRBV6-5	TRBJ1-6	.	.	CASRLGESPLHF	TGTGCCAGCAGGCTGGGCGAGTCACCCCTCCACTTT
TRBV2	TRBJ1-1	TRBD1	.	CASSDGQGRNTEAFF	TGTGCCAGCAGTGATGGACAGGGAAGAAACACTGAAGCTTTCTTT
TRBV2	TRBJ2-5	TRBD1	.	CASSGRQGGETQYF	TGTGCCAGCAGTGGACGACAGGGGGGAGAGACCCAGTACTTC
TRBV28	TRBJ1-1	.	.	CASSLADAGIDTEAFF	TGTGCCAGCAGTTTAGCCGATGCAGGGATTGACACTGAAGCTTTCTTT
TRBV4-3	TRBJ2-1	.	once	CASSQGVRSSEYHNEQFF	TGCGCCAGCAGCCAAGGGGTGAGGTCTTCCGAATACCACAATGAGCAGTTCTTC
TRBV9	TRBJ2-7	.	.	CASSLQGGEQYF	TGTGCCAGCAGCTTACAGGGAGGCGAGCAGTACTTC
TRBV9	TRBJ2-3	.	.	CASSEGLATDTQYF	TGTGCCAGCAGCGAGGGCCTAGCGACAGATACGCAGTATTTT
TRBV9	TRBJ1-3	.	.	CASSVQDIGNTIYF	TGTGCCAGCAGCGTACAGGACATTGGAAACACCATATATTTT
TRBV7-9	TRBJ1-6	TRBD1	.	CASSSDRVDSPLHF	TGTGCCAGCAGCTCCGACAGGGTAGATTCACCCCTCCACTTT
TRBV14	TRBJ2-5	TRBD2	.	CASSQDGTTQTQYF	TGTGCCAGCAGCCAAGATGGGACTACTCAGACCCAGTACTTC
TRBV4-2	TRBJ2-6	TRBD1	once	CASSQSGTGGVGANVLTF	TGTGCCAGCAGCCAATCGGGGACAGGGGGCGTTGGGGCCAACGTCCTGACTTTC
TRBV10-3	TRBJ2-7	.	.	CAISVQASYEQYF	TGTGCCATCAGTGTCCAGGCTTCCTACGAGCAGTACTTC
TRBV11-2	TRBJ1-1	.	.	CASSSPANMNTEAFF	TGTGCCAGCAGCTCGCCGGCCAACATGAACACTGAAGCTTTCTTT
TRBV7-8	TRBJ2-1	TRBD2	.	CASSQGLAGANEQFF	TGTGCCAGCAGTCAAGGACTAGCGGGGGCCAATGAGCAGTTCTTC
TRBV5-4	TRBJ2-2	.	few	CASSLTNTGELFF	TGTGCCAGCAGCCTTACGAACACCGGGGAGCTGTTTTTT
TRBV7-6	TRBJ1-1	.	.	CASSLEDRPNTEAFF	TGTGCCAGCAGCTTAGAGGACAGACCGAACACTGAAGCTTTCTTT